In its sample, the clone carrying this T cell receptor (beta chain) was seen a few times. This specimen comes from a study of blood T cell repertoires in COVID-19. Overall study: Some COVID-19 samples were acute and others convalescent; all came from the United States, Italy and Spain.

Under the authors' procedure: Amplified reference gene primers provided the basis for estimating nucleated cell counts. The assay was immunoSEQ multiplex PCR, and TCRdb's table has in-frame clones only and misses some. The DNA was the basis for D and trimming; V, J and clone size are from that table. The sample contains about 72,000 clones, around 80% of which appear only once. Sample: peripheral blood. The receptor's source is a human donor in a cohort sampled during active COVID-19.

CDR3 nucleotides: TGCGCCAGCAGCGGAGACAGGACCGATTCACCCCTCCACTTT. This translates into CASSGDRTDSPLHF. The chain has TRBV10-1 and TRBJ1-6, with a tentative D call TRBD1 (6 bases). Germline assignment: CDR1 WNHNN and CDR2 SYGVQD (reference sequence). The V end was cut by 6 bases, the J end by 8 bases, with 14 bases between. The CDR3 is 14 residues long.